Reported below is one TCR beta chain. This entry comes from a study of brain T cells in children with intractable seizures. Method: immunoSEQ multiplex PCR; TCRdb's copy keeps in-frame clones and lacks some. The sample gives roughly 120,000 clones, 90% to 95% of which show up once; 3.8% is in the top ten. Germline V gene data show CDR1 as GTSNPN and CDR2 as SVGIG (reference sequence). With 5 bases removed from V and 7 bases from J, the gap between germline ends came to 12 bases. This CDR3 is built from 13 residues. J is TRBJ1-6 and V is TRBV30; maybe TRBD1 (6 bases). The material was peripheral blood, obtained at surgery. This receptor was obtained from a boy in the first two years of life with hemimegalencephaly and intractable seizures. CDR3: CAWRTVANSPLHF. CDR3 sequence (DNA): TGTGCCTGGCGGACAGTGGCAAATTCACCCCTCCACTTT.